These T cell receptor beta chains were read from a single sample in a study of T cells in Graves' hyperthyroidism and ophthalmopathy. TCRdb called the multiplex PCR reads again in MiXCR, with one record for every CDR3 protein. The sample has 400,000 to 600,000 distinct CDR3 sequences, around 15% seen once. The sample taken for sequencing was blood. All receptors derive from a woman between 25 and 40 years old with Graves' ophthalmopathy. CDR3s leave out the opening cysteine and the closing phenylalanine or tryptophan.

v_call,j_call,cdr3_aa
TRBV11-3,TRBJ2-5,ASSSSGKGQETQY
TRBV29-1,TRBJ2-4,SVELGVGLAKNIQY
TRBV11-2,TRBJ2-7,ASSWTSGHYEQY
TRBV18,TRBJ2-7,ASSPGSSYEQY
TRBV2,TRBJ2-1,ASSAPLYEQF
TRBV18,TRBJ1-3,ASSPERTNSGNTIY
TRBV20-1,TRBJ2-2,SARDQAGGYTGELF
TRBV5-8,TRBJ2-5,ASSPHRTRTQETQY
TRBV12-3/TRBV12-4,TRBJ1-5,ASSVGGGWSNQPQH
TRBV29-1,TRBJ1-4,SAQTGANEKLF
TRBV18,TRBJ1-5,ASSRNIENQPQH
TRBV6-2/TRBV6-3,TRBJ1-5,ASSYGGVNNQPQH
TRBV3-1,TRBJ2-7,ASSMFGTGGFEQY
TRBV6-5,TRBJ2-1,ASSFPKAGPYNEQF
TRBV12-3/TRBV12-4,TRBJ2-3,ASGLRDTQY